A single sample is the source of the 30 T cell receptor beta chains below, sequenced in a study of blood T cell repertoires in COVID-19. The assay was immunoSEQ multiplex PCR, and TCRdb's table has in-frame clones only and misses some. The sample shows 150,000 to 200,000 clones, more than 75% of them seen only once. The specimen sequenced was peripheral blood. The receptors were sampled from a woman aged 70-85 years with COVID-19, enrolled during active disease.

The chain couples TRBV7-9 to TRBJ2-1; D uncertain. The V gene's germline CDR1 is SEHNR and CDR2 FQNEAQ (reference sequence). V lost 5 bases to trimming and J lost 4 bases, with 15 bases between them. This CDR3 is built from 15 residues. The CDR3 DNA reads TGTGCCAGCAGCCCCTCGCGCTCCCCATACAATGAGCAGTTCTTC. Residues: CASSPSRSPYNEQFF.

The gene calls are TRBV5-1 and TRBJ2-7, with 10 bases aligning to TRBD2. The CDR3 extends over 18 amino acids. J was trimmed by 0 bases and V by 1 base; bases with no gene match: 10. From germline, CDR1 is SGHRS and CDR2 YFSETQ. The CDR3 DNA reads as TGCGCCAGCAGCTTGACAGGGTTTTGGACTAGCGGCTCCTACGAGCAGTACTTC. This sequence encodes CASSLTGFWTSGSYEQYF.

The chain links TRBV7-8 to TRBJ2-1, with D perhaps matching TRBD2 (5 bases). CDR1 and CDR2 from the germline V gene are SGHVS and FQNEAQ. V was pared by 1 base and J by 1 base, with 8 bases between. This CDR3 comprises 15 residues. CDR3 in amino acids: CASSLGGGSYNEQFF. CDR3 DNA: TGTGCCAGCAGCTTAGGTGGCGGGTCCTACAATGAGCAGTTCTTC. The full variable domain, its missing parts supplied by reference TRBV7-8 and TRBJ2-1, is GAGVSQSPRYKVAKRGQDVALRCDPISGHVSLFWYQQALGQGPEFLTYFQNEAQLDKSGLPSDRFFAERPEGSVSTLKIQRTQQEDSAVYLCASSLGGGSYNEQFFGPGTRLTVL.

The rearrangement joins TRBV18 to TRBJ1-2; no clear D. The germline gives CDR1 KGHSH, CDR2 LQKENI. This CDR3 is 15 amino acids long. The germline V and J ends were trimmed by 2 bases and 5 bases, with 15 bases remaining between them. CDR3 DNA: TGTGCCAGCTCACCATCGCATAATGCTGAGTATGGCTACACCTTC. Amino acid sequence: CASSPSHNAEYGYTF.

V usage is TRBV5-1 and J usage is TRBJ1-1; D is unresolved. V lost 0 bases, J lost 4 bases, and 10 bases lay in between. The germline V gene encodes CDR1 SGHRS and CDR2 YFSETQ. The CDR3 extends over 14 amino acids. The CDR3 spells CASSLAGDGTEAFF. CDR3 in DNA: TGCGCCAGCAGCTTGGCCGGGGATGGCACTGAAGCTTTCTTT.

The CDR3 DNA reads as TGTGCCAGCAGCCCGAGTGGGACTATCACAGATACGCAGTATTTT. Translating it yields CASSPSGTITDTQYF. The chain employs TRBV5-4 and TRBJ2-3, with 7 bases identical to TRBD2. Germline loops: CDR1 SGHNT, CDR2 YYREEE (reference sequence). This CDR3 is built from 15 residues. J was trimmed by 2 bases and V by 4 bases; bases with no gene match: 7.

The genes are TRBV6-2 or TRBV6-3 and TRBJ1-2, with 9 bases that match TRBD1. V was pared by 6 bases and J by 7 bases, with 9 bases of the junction left unmatched. The germline CDR1 and CDR2 sequences are MNHEY and SVGEGT. The CDR3 spans 14 residues. The CDR3 here is CASRPPGTGFGYTF. The CDR3 nucleotides are TGTGCCAGCAGGCCTCCCGGGACAGGGTTTGGCTACACCTTC.

This chain uses TRBV30 with TRBJ1-5; maybe TRBD1 (5 bases). Germline values: CDR1 GTSNPN, CDR2 SVGIG (reference sequence). This CDR3 comprises 18 residues. Deletions cut 0 bases from V and 1 base from J, with 19 bases between. CDR3 in DNA: TGTGCCTGGAGTGTAGGTTCTGTCGGTCGGGGGAGCAATCAGCCCCAGCATTTT. Its protein product is CAWSVGSVGRGSNQPQHF.

V gene TRBV5-6 combines with J gene TRBJ2-3; TRBD1 aligns across 7 bases. This CDR3 region has 14 residues. Germline V lookup: CDR1 SGHDT, CDR2 YYEEEE. The V gene end was trimmed by 1 base and the J gene end by 12 bases; junction bases not matched to a gene: 11. CDR3 sequence (DNA): TGTGCCAGCAGCTTGCCGGGACAGCCTTCATCTCAGTATTTT. Translating gives CASSLPGQPSSQYF.

There are a few counts of this clone. The rearrangement joins TRBV5-4 to TRBJ2-7; 7 bases line up with TRBD2. V gave up 4 bases and J gave up 0 bases; unmatched junction bases: 4. Germline CDR1 and CDR2: SGHNT and YYREEE (reference sequence). The CDR3 contains 14 residues. DNA of the CDR3: TGTGCCAGCAGCACAGCGGGATCCTCCTACGAGCAGTACTTC. Translated: CASSTAGSSYEQYF.

V usage is TRBV12-3 or TRBV12-4 and J usage is TRBJ2-7; D call uncertain. This CDR3 has 11 residues. Trimming removed 4 bases at V and 6 bases at J, with 7 bases between. Written as DNA, the CDR3 is TGTGCCAGCAGTTATCTCTCCGAGCAGTACTTC. Residues: CASSYLSEQYF.

This rearrangement joins TRBV19 to TRBJ2-7, with D perhaps matching TRBD1 (6 bases). CDR1 is LNHDA and CDR2 is SQIVND in the germline V gene (reference sequence). V lost 6 bases to trimming and J lost 4 bases, with 16 bases between them. This CDR3 is built from 14 residues. The CDR3 DNA sequence: TGTGCCAGTAGGATGACGGGACAAAAGTACGAGCAGTACTTC. Its protein product is CASRMTGQKYEQYF.

V gene TRBV11-3 combines with J gene TRBJ2-3, with 10 bases aligning to TRBD2. The ends lost 2 bases at V and 6 bases at J; junction bases unmatched: 2. Germline V gene data show CDR1 as SGHNT and CDR2 as YENEEA. The CDR3 loop spans 14 amino acids. The CDR3: CASSLLAGADTQYF. In DNA, the CDR3 is TGTGCCAGCAGCTTACTAGCGGGAGCCGATACGCAGTATTTT.

The chain joins TRBV29-1 to TRBJ1-2; TRBD1 might be the D (5 bases). CDR3 length equals 13 residues. V dropped 6 bases and J dropped 4 bases, with 15 bases sitting between them. CDR1 is SQVTM and CDR2 is ANQGSEA in the germline V gene. The CDR3 here is CSVVDRNFYGYTF. The CDR3 bases are TGCAGCGTAGTTGACAGAAACTTCTATGGCTACACCTTC.

This chain uses TRBV7-9 with TRBJ2-6, with unresolved D. V lost 7 bases and J lost 0, with 4 bases in between. In germline, CDR1 is SEHNR, CDR2 FQNEAQ (reference sequence). There are 13 residues in the CDR3. CDR3 region: CASTLSGANVLTF. As DNA, the CDR3 is TGTGCCAGCACCCTCTCTGGGGCCAACGTCCTGACTTTC.

The chain links TRBV5-6 to TRBJ2-3; 7 bases map to TRBD1. Germline CDR1 and CDR2: SGHDT and YYEEEE. The CDR3 sequence is 16 residues long. The ends lost 4 bases at V and 3 bases at J; junction bases unmatched: 11. DNA for the CDR3: TGTGCCAGCAGCAGCTATGACAGGGCAGAGACAGATACGCAGTATTTT. The encoded protein is CASSSYDRAETDTQYF.

The chain employs TRBV11-1 and TRBJ2-1, with TRBD2 matching 11 bases. J lost 4 bases, V lost 4 bases, and 6 bases had no gene match. CDR3 size: 16 residues. Per germline, CDR1 SGHAT and CDR2 FQDESV (reference sequence). CDR3 nucleotides: TGTGCCAGCAGCTCACCAGGACTAGCGGGTTACAATGAGCAGTTCTTC. This codes for CASSSPGLAGYNEQFF. Using reference TRBV11-1 and TRBJ2-1 for the parts outside the CDR3, the full variable domain is EAEVAQSPRYKITEKSQAVAFWCDPISGHATLYWYRQILGQGPELLVQFQDESVVDDSQLPKDRFSAERLKGVDSTLKIQPAELGDSAMYLCASSSPGLAGYNEQFFGPGTRLTVL.

In this sample, this clone turned up once. The chain is built from TRBV6-5 and TRBJ1-2; 7 bases agree with TRBD1. Germline assignment: CDR1 MNHEY and CDR2 SVGAGI. V lost 0 bases, J lost 4 bases, and 8 bases stayed unmatched. The CDR3 extends over 16 amino acids. The CDR3 loop is CASSYSKGGAGYGYTF. DNA of the CDR3: TGTGCCAGCAGTTACTCGAAAGGGGGCGCAGGCTATGGCTACACCTTC.

The chain joins TRBV6-5 to TRBJ1-4; TRBD1 matches 7 bases. This CDR3 is built from 11 residues. Germline CDR1 and CDR2: MNHEY and SVGAGI. V dropped 7 bases and J dropped 13; count of bases not matched to a gene: 6. The CDR3 sequence is CASTTTGPLFF. Here the CDR3 DNA reads TGTGCCAGCACAACGACAGGGCCACTGTTTTTT.

The table lists this clone with a few counts. The V and J genes are TRBV7-9 and TRBJ1-5; D might be TRBD1 (5 bases). This CDR3 is built from 14 residues. Germline lookup yields CDR1 SEHNR and CDR2 FQNEAQ (reference sequence). The V gene lost 3 bases and the J gene lost 3 bases, with 9 bases spanning the gap. CDR3 nucleotides: TGTGCCAGCAGCTTCGCAGGGCCCAATCAGCCCCAGCATTTT. Translation gives CASSFAGPNQPQHF. The full variable domain, in which reference TRBV7-9 and TRBJ1-5 provide the parts outside the CDR3, is DTGVSQNPRHKITKRGQNVTFRCDPISEHNRLYWYRQTLGQGPEFLTYFQNEAQLEKSRLLSDRFSAERPKGSFSTLEIQRTEQGDSAMYLCASSFAGPNQPQHFGDGTRLSIL.

The chain combines TRBV7-9 with TRBJ2-7, with 10 nucleotides matching TRBD1. CDR3 length: 16 amino acids. Per germline, CDR1 SEHNR and CDR2 FQNEAQ (reference sequence). V shed 5 bases and J 3 bases; nucleotides not matched to a gene: 10. CDR3 in amino acids: CASSADMGQGYYEQYF. The CDR3, as DNA: TGTGCCAGCAGCGCGGATATGGGACAGGGGTACTACGAGCAGTACTTC.

The CDR3 nucleotides read TGTGCCAGCAGCTTAGATCGAGGTCTATCCACAGATACGCAGTATTTT. It translates to CASSLDRGLSTDTQYF. V gene TRBV11-2 combines with J gene TRBJ2-3; D gene uncertain. V lost 0 bases, J lost 2 bases, and 12 bases lay in between. This CDR3 has 16 amino acids. Germline assignment: CDR1 SGHAT and CDR2 FQNNGV.

V gene TRBV20-1 combines with J gene TRBJ2-1, with D possibly matching TRBD2 (6 bases). This CDR3 contains 14 residues. The germline V gene encodes CDR1 DFQATT and CDR2 SNEGSKA (reference sequence). The V gene lost 3 bases and the J gene lost 3 bases, with 12 bases spanning the gap. The CDR3 loop is CSASSFGSYNEQFF. The CDR3 DNA sequence: TGCAGTGCTAGTTCTTTCGGGAGCTACAATGAGCAGTTCTTC.

The chain employs TRBV19 and TRBJ2-7; 9 bases fit TRBD2. The CDR3 is made up of 16 amino acids. CDR1 is LNHDA and CDR2 is SQIVND in the germline V gene (reference sequence). Trimming removed 2 bases from V and 3 bases from J; junction bases left unmatched: 8. CDR3 DNA sequence: TGTGCCAGTAGTATAACCCGGGGTAGCGGGAGCTACGAGCAGTACTTC. Encoded protein: CASSITRGSGSYEQYF.

The V gene is TRBV19, the J gene TRBJ1-4, with 10 bases lining up with TRBD1. CDR1 LNHDA and CDR2 SQIVND come from the germline V gene (reference sequence). The trim removed 5 bases at V and 7 bases at J, leaving 1 base unmatched. CDR3 length equals 13 residues. The DNA of the CDR3 is TGTGCCAGTAGTGGACAGGGGGGTGAAAAACTGTTTTTT. Amino acid sequence: CASSGQGGEKLFF.

The chain is built from TRBV15 and TRBJ2-2; 10 bases align to TRBD1. V trimming: 5 bases; J trimming: 5 bases; junction bases outside the gene matches: 8. CDR1 LNHNV and CDR2 YYDKDF come from the germline V gene (reference sequence). The CDR3 contains 16 residues. This CDR3 reads CATSWTGGSLTGELFF. The DNA for the CDR3 is TGTGCCACCAGCTGGACAGGGGGTTCTTTAACCGGGGAGCTGTTTTTT.

V usage is TRBV28 and J usage is TRBJ2-7, with 11 bases aligning to TRBD1. Germline trimming cut 8 bases from V and 5 bases from J; bases unmatched to any gene: 11. The CDR3 loop spans 15 amino acids. Germline values: CDR1 MDHEN, CDR2 SYDVKM. CDR3 amino acids: CASANLGQGADEQYF. The CDR3 DNA follows: TGTGCCAGCGCCAATCTAGGACAGGGGGCCGACGAGCAGTACTTC.

The gene calls are TRBV21-1 and TRBJ2-2; TRBD1, the table's D call, was not compared with the DNA. TRBV21-1 is classified as a pseudogene. The CDR3 contains 16 residues. CDR3 nucleotides: TGTGCCAGCAGCCCGCGGGACAGGGTTAACACCGGGGAGCTGTTTTTT. Its protein is CASSPRDRVNTGELFF.

The rearrangement uses TRBV2 and TRBJ2-7; TRBD2 matches at 10 bases. The V gene's germline CDR1 is SNHLY and CDR2 FYNNEI. The CDR3 contains 15 residues. The V gene end was trimmed by 5 bases and the J gene end by 0 bases; junction bases not matched to a gene: 4. The CDR3 nucleotides are TGTGCCAGCAGTACTAGCGGGGATTACTCCTACGAGCAGTACTTC. Its protein is CASSTSGDYSYEQYF.

This chain joins TRBV6-4 and TRBJ1-6; 12 bases align to TRBD1. Trimming removed 4 bases from V and 6 bases from J; junction bases left unmatched: 16. The CDR3 consists of 20 residues. Germline-derived CDR1 and CDR2 are MRHNA and SNTAGT. CDR3 protein: CASSAGTGGDGAWRNSPLHF. The CDR3 DNA reads TGTGCCAGCAGTGCCGGGACAGGGGGCGACGGGGCTTGGCGTAATTCACCCCTCCACTTT.